This TCR beta chain is from a study of shared clonotypes between healthy human individuals. Study results and caveats: The study drew on few donors, limiting represented genetic and exposure-history diversity.

Profiled with immunoSEQ multiplex PCR; TCRdb holds only in-frame clones, not every one. Of some 1.5 million clones listed, approximately 98% are singletons. Germline assignment: CDR1 SGHAT and CDR2 FQNNGV. There are 19 residues in the CDR3. V was clipped by 5 bases and J by 3 bases; unmatched bases: 13. Points on this clone: Its antigen is currently unknown.

The chain employs TRBV11-2 and TRBJ2-2; 12 bases are a match to TRBD2. Material for sequencing was naive CD4+ T cells sorted from blood. The subset denotes: CD45RA+ positively selected. This TCR came from a man aged 25 to 40 in good health. This CDR3 is CASSPGSQGTSGHTGELFF. In DNA form, the CDR3 reads TGTGCCAGCAGCCCCGGATCACAAGGGACTAGCGGGCACACCGGGGAGCTGTTTTTT.